Listed below are T cell receptor beta chains from one sample, sequenced in a study of T cells in localized non-small cell lung cancer. The table came from immunoSEQ multiplex PCR; TCRdb's copy has only in-frame clones and leaves some out. The sample lists roughly 25,000 clones; 80% to 95% were seen once. The sample consisted of peripheral blood, taken before any cancer treatment. These receptors all stem from a woman between 35 and 70 years old with stage I lung adenocarcinoma. CDR3s include the opening cysteine and the closing phenylalanine or tryptophan. Not all rows give a size; the values are once, few, many and, for expanded clones, a class.

V	J	size	CDR3
TRBV18	TRBJ1-1	.	CASSPSGGTTTEAFF
TRBV5-1	TRBJ2-7	.	CASSPIDYYEQYF
TRBV19	TRBJ2-5	few	CASSIGWAQETQYF
TRBV5-5	TRBJ2-7	.	CASQLLASGYEQYF
TRBV15	TRBJ1-5	.	CATSPGQGVGQPQHF
TRBV5-4	TRBJ2-1	.	CASSLGLESYNEQFF
TRBV20-1	TRBJ1-1	.	CSAGGVDEAFF
TRBV6-5	TRBJ1-2	.	CASRKTGQMESYTF
TRBV29-1	TRBJ2-1	.	CSVWGGSYNEQFF
TRBV30	TRBJ2-2	.	CAWSRLAEFGELFF
TRBV27	TRBJ2-3	.	CASSPQGTTDTQYF
TRBV28	TRBJ1-6	.	CASRMGGTGDRPLHF
TRBV28	TRBJ1-1	.	CASSLPTGGSRAFF
TRBV9	TRBJ2-1	.	CASSARQGNSYNEQFF
TRBV4-2	TRBJ1-1	few	CASSQAVESTEAFF
TRBV7-3	TRBJ2-3	.	CASSLGVRISTDTQYF
TRBV5-6	TRBJ1-3	.	CASSSLRGSGNTIYF
TRBV7-9	TRBJ1-1	few	CASSPEGRQAFF
TRBV30	TRBJ1-1	few	CAWKQGRTEAFF
TRBV18	TRBJ2-7	once	CASSPGPAGPSYEQYF
TRBV30	TRBJ2-3	.	CAWSAGTSVADTQYF
TRBV7-9	TRBJ1-1	.	CASSSQSNTEAFF
TRBV7-8	TRBJ2-5	.	CASSSGLAGQETQYF
TRBV25-1	TRBJ1-1	.	CASSEQGDDTEAFF
TRBV7-2	TRBJ2-2	.	CASSLVQGRPTGELFF
TRBV7-2	TRBJ1-4	.	CASGRTATNEKLFF